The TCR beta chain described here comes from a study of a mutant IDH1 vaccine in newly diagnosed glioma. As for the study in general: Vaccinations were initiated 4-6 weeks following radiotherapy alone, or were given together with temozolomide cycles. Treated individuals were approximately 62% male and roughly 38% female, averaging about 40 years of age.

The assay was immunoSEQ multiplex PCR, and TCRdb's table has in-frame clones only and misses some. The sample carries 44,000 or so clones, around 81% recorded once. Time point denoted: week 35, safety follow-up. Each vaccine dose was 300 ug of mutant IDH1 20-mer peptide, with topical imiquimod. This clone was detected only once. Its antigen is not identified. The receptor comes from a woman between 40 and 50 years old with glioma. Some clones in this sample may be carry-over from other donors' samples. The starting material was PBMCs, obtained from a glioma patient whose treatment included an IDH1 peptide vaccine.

CDR3 in DNA: TGTGCCAGCAGTGAATCCGGTAGGACAGGGGTGGATGCTTTCTTT. Its translation: CASSESGRTGVDAFF. V and J are TRBV25-1 and TRBJ1-1, with 9 bases aligning to TRBD1. The CDR3 consists of 15 residues. Germline trimming cut 1 base from V and 11 bases from J; bases unmatched to any gene: 11. The germline gives CDR1 MGHDK, CDR2 SYGVNS.